The 30 T cell receptor beta chains below were found in one sample sequenced in a study of blood T cell repertoires in COVID-19. Sequenced by immunoSEQ multiplex PCR; TCRdb stores in-frame clones only, minus some. Of fewer than 130,000 clones in the sample, roughly 84% were seen once. The sample consisted of peripheral blood. These receptors were taken from a human donor in a cohort sampled during active COVID-19.

J is TRBJ1-5 and V is TRBV5-4; D is uncertain. Germline V lookup: CDR1 SGHNT, CDR2 YYREEE (reference sequence). The length of the CDR3 is 14 residues. V was trimmed by 0 bases and J by 1 base, leaving 5 bases between them. CDR3 nucleotide sequence: TGTGCCAGCAGCTTGGGAGGAAGCAATCAGCCCCAGCATTTT. Its protein is CASSLGGSNQPQHF.

The rearrangement links TRBV11-3 to TRBJ2-3; TRBD2 aligns across 11 bases. Germline V gives CDR1 SGHNT, CDR2 YENEEA. The V segment lost 4 bases and the J segment 7 bases; nucleotides outside the gene matches: 10. CDR3 length: 16 residues. The CDR3 is CASSSYLAGGSHTQYF. CDR3 in DNA: TGTGCCAGCAGCTCGTATCTAGCGGGGGGCTCTCATACGCAGTATTTT.

This clone was recorded a few times. Written as DNA, the CDR3 is TGTGCCAGCAGCGCTCTAGCGGGGGGGGGCACAGATACGCAGTATTTT. As protein: CASSALAGGGTDTQYF. The rearrangement links TRBV9 to TRBJ2-3, with TRBD2 matching over 12 bases. The J segment lost 1 base and the V segment lost 3 bases, leaving 3 bases of the junction unmatched. Germline CDR1 and CDR2: SGDLS and YYNGEE. This CDR3 comprises 16 residues.

The J gene is TRBJ1-1, the V gene TRBV9; D remains ambiguous. Germline-derived CDR1 and CDR2 are SGDLS and YYNGEE. Trimming removed 3 bases at V and 0 bases at J, with 9 bases between. The CDR3 consists of 14 residues. CDR3 loop: CASSAGMVNTEAFF. The DNA of the CDR3 is TGTGCCAGCAGCGCGGGTATGGTGAACACTGAAGCTTTCTTT.

This clone is a singleton in its sample. The rearrangement joins TRBV28 to TRBJ1-2, with D hard to call. Trimming stripped 7 bases from V and 3 bases from J, with 15 bases between. The CDR3 has 14 amino acids. The germline V gene encodes CDR1 MDHEN and CDR2 SYDVKM. The CDR3: CASKEVTRDYGYTF. The DNA for the CDR3 is TGTGCCAGCAAGGAGGTAACTCGGGACTATGGCTACACCTTC.

This sequence joins TRBV6-5 and TRBJ2-5, with D possibly TRBD1 on 6 matching bases. The CDR3 is 16 amino acids. V dropped 4 bases and J dropped 5 bases, with 20 bases sitting between them. Germline V gene lookup returns CDR1 MNHEY and CDR2 SVGAGI. CDR3 in amino acids: CASSFSRTDLGETQYF. In DNA, the CDR3 is TGTGCCAGCAGTTTCTCCCGGACAGACTTGGGGGAGACCCAGTACTTC.

The J gene is TRBJ2-2, the V gene TRBV28; maybe TRBD2 (7 bases). Trimming pared 5 bases from V and 7 bases from J, leaving 17 bases between. CDR3 length equals 15 residues. The germline CDR1 and CDR2 sequences are MDHEN and SYDVKM. The CDR3 sequence is CASSGGSKGGGELFF. CDR3 DNA sequence: TGTGCCAGCAGTGGCGGGAGTAAGGGGGGCGGGGAGCTGTTTTTT. The full variable domain, with the rest looked up from reference TRBV28 and TRBJ2-2, is DVKVTQSSRYLVKRTGEKVFLECVQDMDHENMFWYRQDPGLGLRLIYFSYDVKMKEKGDIPEGYSVSREKKERFSLILESASTNQTSMYLCASSGGSKGGGELFFGEGSRLTVL.

This clone was picked up many times. The J gene is TRBJ1-1, the V gene TRBV6-5; tentatively, D is TRBD1 (5 bases). This CDR3 has 14 amino acids. From germline, CDR1 is MNHEY and CDR2 SVGAGI. Trimming removed 8 bases at V and 3 bases at J, with 16 bases between. The CDR3 loop reads CASENGRGHTEAFF. The DNA for the CDR3 is TGTGCCAGCGAAAACGGAAGGGGTCACACTGAAGCTTTCTTT.

This rearrangement joins TRBV7-3 to TRBJ1-1, with TRBD1 matching over 7 bases. The trim removed 2 bases at V and 8 bases at J, leaving 5 bases unmatched. In germline, CDR1 is SGHTA, CDR2 FQGTGA. CDR3 size: 13 residues. CDR3 in amino acids: CASSLGLQGEAFF. CDR3 nucleotides: TGTGCCAGCAGCTTAGGTTTACAGGGGGAAGCTTTCTTT.

The rearrangement joins TRBV11-2 to TRBJ2-1; D is perhaps TRBD1 (5 bases). With 6 bases removed from V and 2 bases from J, the gap between germline ends came to 14 bases. The CDR3 covers 15 residues. CDR1 is SGHAT, CDR2 FQNNGV, per germline. The chain's CDR3 is CASSFQGNPYNEQFF. CDR3 coding DNA: TGTGCCAGCAGTTTCCAGGGTAACCCCTACAATGAGCAGTTCTTC.

This chain connects TRBV27 to TRBJ2-7; D possibly corresponds to TRBD1 (6 bases). Per germline, CDR1 MNHEY and CDR2 SMNVEV (reference sequence). V shed 5 bases and J shed 2 bases, with 13 bases lying between them. This CDR3 contains 14 residues. The CDR3 coding sequence is TGTGCCAGCAGTCTACCGGGACAAACCTACGAGCAGTACTTC. Its translation: CASSLPGQTYEQYF.

The chain is built from TRBV19 and TRBJ1-4; TRBD1 matches 8 bases. CDR3 length equals 14 residues. J lost 8 bases, V lost 6 bases, and 8 bases had no gene match. Germline V gene sequence: CDR1 LNHDA, CDR2 SQIVND (reference sequence). The CDR3, as DNA: TGTGCCAGTAGGAGGCCAGGGGGCATCGAAAAACTGTTTTTT. It codes for CASRRPGGIEKLFF.

The genes are TRBV10-3 and TRBJ1-2; TRBD1 agrees at 8 bases. V lost 11 bases, J lost 2 bases, and 7 bases stayed unmatched. Germline CDR1 is ENHRY and CDR2 is SYGVKD. The CDR3 is 13 amino acids. The CDR3 here is CAAGAGGNYGYTF. CDR3 DNA: TGTGCCGCCGGCGCAGGGGGCAACTATGGCTACACCTTC.

The chain combines TRBV28 with TRBJ1-2; unclear D gene. Trimming removed 4 bases at V and 4 bases at J, with 13 bases between. This CDR3 comprises 14 residues. Germline CDR1 reads MDHEN; CDR2 reads SYDVKM. The chain's CDR3 is CASSWSVRSYGYTF. DNA for the CDR3: TGTGCCAGCAGTTGGTCCGTCCGGTCCTATGGCTACACCTTC.

This chain uses TRBV5-1 with TRBJ2-7; TRBD1 agrees at 7 bases. This CDR3 contains 14 residues. With V trimmed by 3 bases and J by 7 bases, 10 bases remained unmatched. Per germline, CDR1 SGHRS and CDR2 YFSETQ. CDR3 amino acids: CASSWDSSQGEQYF. The DNA of the CDR3 is TGCGCCAGCAGCTGGGACAGTTCCCAAGGAGAGCAGTACTTC. The variable domain in full, with the rest retrieved from reference TRBV5-1 and TRBJ2-7, is KAGVTQTPRYLIKTRGQQVTLSCSPISGHRSVSWYQQTPGQGLQFLFEYFSETQRNKGNFPGRFSGRQFSNSRSEMNVSTLELGDSALYLCASSWDSSQGEQYFGPGTRLTVT.

This clone was recorded once. V is TRBV5-1 and J is TRBJ2-5, with 16 positions matching TRBD2. This CDR3 is built from 17 residues. Trimming at V came to 3 bases and at J to 5 bases, leaving 7 bases not matched to a gene. The V gene's germline CDR1 is SGHRS and CDR2 YFSETQ. CDR3 nucleotides: TGCGCCAGCAGCTCCGGGACTAGCGGGGGGGATGGGGAGACCCAGTACTTC. Its protein is CASSSGTSGGDGETQYF.

This clone appeared once. V and J are TRBV28 and TRBJ2-2, with 7 bases fitting TRBD2. The CDR3 is made up of 16 amino acids. Looked up from germline, CDR1 is MDHEN and CDR2 is SYDVKM. V was clipped by 6 bases and J by 7 bases; unmatched bases: 14. This chain's CDR3 is CASRRIGTTNGGELFF. CDR3 nucleotides: TGTGCCAGCAGGAGAATTGGGACTACCAATGGCGGGGAGCTGTTTTTT.

The V gene is TRBV7-8, the J gene TRBJ2-7, with TRBD1 matching over 7 bases. V was clipped by 5 bases and J by 0 bases; unmatched bases: 10. The CDR3 length is 16 residues. Germline V gene lookup returns CDR1 SGHVS and CDR2 FQNEAQ. The chain's CDR3 is CASSRQGEVSSYEQYF. As DNA, the CDR3 is TGTGCCAGCAGCCGACAGGGCGAAGTAAGCTCCTACGAGCAGTACTTC.

The V gene is TRBV11-2, the J gene TRBJ1-1, with D unclear. There are 13 residues in the CDR3. V lost 5 bases to trimming and J lost 4 bases, with 11 bases between them. Germline V gives CDR1 SGHAT, CDR2 FQNNGV. The DNA for the CDR3 is TGTGCCAGCAGCCCCTCGCTGCGCACTGAAGCTTTCTTT. It translates to CASSPSLRTEAFF.

This chain links TRBV19 with TRBJ1-2; 12 bases align to TRBD1. The CDR3 sequence is 16 residues long. Losses at the gene ends were 6 bases for V and 7 bases for J; bases not matched to a gene: 12. Germline V lookup: CDR1 LNHDA, CDR2 SQIVND (reference sequence). The CDR3 nucleotides are TGTGCCAGTAGCCCTCGCCGGGACAGGGGGCGCATTGGCTACACCTTC. Translation: CASSPRRDRGRIGYTF.

The chain combines TRBV19 with TRBJ2-1; D gene ambiguous. V was clipped by 0 bases and J by 2 bases, with 5 bases between them. The CDR3 contains 14 residues. Germline V lookup: CDR1 LNHDA, CDR2 SQIVND (reference sequence). CDR3 sequence reads: CASSIEAAYNEQFF. Written as DNA, the CDR3 is TGTGCCAGTAGTATAGAGGCAGCCTACAATGAGCAGTTCTTC.

This rearrangement joins TRBV28 to TRBJ1-5; D remains unclear. The CDR3 spans 12 residues. Trimming stripped 6 bases from V and 3 bases from J, with 6 bases between. Germline V gene sequence: CDR1 MDHEN, CDR2 SYDVKM. This chain's CDR3 is CASSTFNQPQHF. Written as DNA, the CDR3 is TGTGCCAGCAGCACATTCAATCAGCCCCAGCATTTT.

On this clone itself: Sequence at one end of the junction differs from germline and may be a read error. This sequence joins TRBV4-1 and TRBJ2-3; 7 positions agree with TRBD2. In germline, CDR1 is MGHRA, CDR2 YSYEKL. The CDR3 covers 13 residues. Here the CDR3 reads CASSQDLGRDPDF. CDR3 bases: TGCGCCAGCAGCCAAGATCTTGGGAGGGACCCGGATTTT.

The chain has TRBV5-1 and TRBJ2-5, with D possibly TRBD1 on 5 matching bases. This CDR3 is built from 14 residues. The V end was cut by 7 bases, the J end by 2 bases, with 15 bases between. Germline CDR1 is SGHRS and CDR2 is YFSETQ. The CDR3 DNA is TGCGCCAGCCGACAACAGGATATTCAAGAGACCCAGTACTTC. It codes for CASRQQDIQETQYF.

Turning to this clone: At one of its ends the junction is not consistent with the germline gene, which may arise from a read error. V usage is TRBV6-1 and J usage is TRBJ1-2; 8 bases align to TRBD1. Per the germline V gene, CDR1 is MNHNS and CDR2 is SASEGT. The CDR3 is 16 amino acids. The CDR3: CASREAGQGLLYGYTF. The CDR3 bases are TGTGCCAGCAGAGAAGCTGGACAGGGCCTACTCTATGGCTACACCTTC.

V is TRBV5-1 and J is TRBJ2-1; D perhaps matches TRBD1 (6 bases). The CDR3 extends over 16 amino acids. The V end lost 4 bases, the J end lost 8 bases, and 22 bases lay between the germline ends. The germline gives CDR1 SGHRS, CDR2 YFSETQ. The CDR3 loop reads CASSRTVPEQGDEQFF. CDR3 bases: TGCGCCAGCAGCCGGACAGTCCCAGAGCAAGGAGATGAGCAGTTCTTC.

The chain is built from TRBV6-5 and TRBJ1-2; D ambiguous. V was clipped by 0 bases and J by 1 base, with 6 bases between them. This CDR3 has 14 residues. CDR1 is MNHEY, CDR2 SVGAGI, per germline. CDR3 amino acids: CASSYSTSNYGYTF. The CDR3 nucleotides are TGTGCCAGCAGTTACTCGACTAGTAACTATGGCTACACCTTC.

The chain uses TRBV7-2 and TRBJ1-5; 9 bases fit TRBD1. V lost 4 bases to trimming and J lost 1 base; unmatched junction nucleotides: 2. CDR1 is SGHTA and CDR2 is FQGNSA in the germline V gene. CDR3 length equals 15 residues. The CDR3 nucleotides are TGTGCCAGCAGCTCGGACAGGGGAAGCAATCAGCCCCAGCATTTT. Translating gives CASSSDRGSNQPQHF.

V is TRBV24-1 and J is TRBJ1-1, with no clear D. CDR1 KGHDR and CDR2 SFDVKD come from the germline V gene. With 9 bases removed from V and 3 bases from J, the gap between germline ends came to 31 bases. This CDR3 has 19 residues. CDR3 sequence: CATPNRFRQRHGKDTEAFF. Written as DNA, the CDR3 is TGTGCCACCCCAAATCGGTTTCGACAAAGACATGGTAAGGACACTGAAGCTTTCTTT.

The chain joins TRBV6-6 to TRBJ1-2; the D is unclear. The germline V and J ends were trimmed by 5 bases and 6 bases, with 13 bases remaining between them. The V gene's germline CDR1 is MNHNY and CDR2 SVGAGI (reference sequence). This CDR3 is 13 amino acids long. The CDR3 DNA is TGTGCCAGCAGTCCTCCCGGGGTGAATGGCTACACCTTC. This translates into CASSPPGVNGYTF.